This T cell receptor (beta chain) is from a study of cytomegalovirus exposure and HLA in healthy donors. In the PCR, 60 Vbeta and 13 Jbeta primers were used. TCRdb's copy holds only in-frame clones and misses some; the assay was immunoSEQ multiplex PCR. The table shows 100,000 or so clones, with 65% to 85% occurring only once. Germline CDR1 SGHVS, CDR2 FQNEAQ. J lost 5 bases, V lost 1 base, and 4 bases had no gene match. This CDR3 comprises 15 residues. The receptor was isolated from a male donor in good health and CMV-seronegative. V and J are TRBV7-8 and TRBJ2-7; 11 positions agree with TRBD2. The sample comprised PBMCs. The CDR3 protein is CASSLELAGENEQYF. The CDR3 nucleotides read TGTGCCAGCAGCTTAGAACTAGCGGGAGAGAACGAGCAGTACTTC.